This T cell receptor beta chain is drawn from a study of identical twins. Study results and caveats: Excess sharing by twins proved weaker in beta out-of-frame sequences.

Note on this clonotype: What it binds is unknown.

The CDR3 contains 16 residues. V trimming: 4 bases; J trimming: 0 bases; junction bases outside the gene matches: 4. Via MiXCR, TCRdb re-called the 5' RACE reads, giving one row per CDR3 protein. The sample contains a few hundred thousand distinct CDR3 sequences, roughly 10% of which appear only once. The V and J genes are TRBV12-3 or TRBV12-4 and TRBJ2-3; TRBD2 aligns across 10 bases. This receptor was identified in a woman in her fifties or sixties in good health. Material for sequencing was naive T cells sorted from blood. Here the CDR3 DNA reads TGTGCCAGCAGTTCCACGACTAGCGGGAGCACAGATACGCAGTATTTT. Encoded protein: CASSSTTSGSTDTQYF.